Reported below is one T cell receptor beta chain. Its antigen is unidentified. The PCR employed 60 Vbeta primers together with 13 Jbeta primers. TCRdb keeps only in-frame clones here, not all; method: immunoSEQ multiplex PCR. This sample has more than 110,000 clones, with approximately 80% found just once. The sample belongs to a study of cytomegalovirus exposure and HLA in healthy donors. Study conclusions and caveats: V segments that were indistinguishable, TRBV6-2 and TRBV6-3 among them, were omitted from analysis.

The V gene's germline CDR1 is MNHEY and CDR2 SVGAGI. This CDR3 is built from 15 residues. The junction had 8 bases not matched to a gene; V was cut back by 6 bases and J by 6 bases. Sequencing was done on a sample of PBMCs. V is TRBV6-5 and J is TRBJ2-1; 10 bases match TRBD2. This sequence originates from a male donor in good health and CMV-seropositive. DNA of the CDR3: TGTGCCAGCAGACCCGCTAGCGGGAGTGGCAATGAGCAGTTCTTC. It specifies CASRPASGSGNEQFF.